A selection of T cell receptor beta chains follows, all from one sample in a study of identical twins. One entry per CDR3 protein, called by TCRdb with MiXCR from the 5' RACE reads. The table shows some 330,000 distinct CDR3 sequences, with around 9% occurring only once. The sequencing sample was made of naive T cells sorted from blood. These receptor sequences come from a woman in her forties or fifties in good health. CDR3s include the opening cysteine and the closing phenylalanine or tryptophan. Fields, in order: clone size, V gene, D gene, J gene, CDR3 protein, CDR3 DNA. D genes are given only for firm matches. A row's size may be missing; if present it is once, few, many or a size class.

size: NA; V: TRBV11-2; D: TRBD2; J: TRBJ2-3; CDR3: CASSSGLAGASYTQYF; DNA: TGTGCCAGCAGCTCGGGACTAGCGGGAGCATCATATACGCAGTATTTT
size: NA; V: TRBV5-5; D: NA; J: TRBJ2-3; CDR3: CASSSRLRSTDTQYF; DNA: TGTGCCAGCAGCTCCCGACTCCGAAGCACAGATACGCAGTATTTT
size: many; V: TRBV27; D: NA; J: TRBJ2-1; CDR3: CASSLARQTNEQFF; DNA: TGTGCCAGCAGTTTAGCCCGACAGACCAATGAGCAGTTCTTC
size: many; V: TRBV29-1; D: TRBD1; J: TRBJ2-5; CDR3: CSVRTGEIETQYF; DNA: TGCAGCGTGAGAACAGGGGAAATAGAGACCCAGTACTTC
size: NA; V: TRBV3-1; D: NA; J: TRBJ2-5; CDR3: CASSMRGETQYF; DNA: TGTGCCAGCAGCATGAGGGGGGAGACCCAGTACTTC
size: NA; V: TRBV29-1; D: NA; J: TRBJ1-2; CDR3: CSFEGGTGDYGYTF; DNA: TGCAGCTTCGAAGGGGGAACGGGTGACTATGGCTACACCTTC
size: NA; V: TRBV3-1; D: TRBD1; J: TRBJ2-7; CDR3: CASSQGTGGLDEQYF; DNA: TGTGCCAGCAGCCAAGGGACAGGGGGCTTGGACGAGCAGTACTTC
size: many; V: TRBV12-3/TRBV12-4; D: TRBD1; J: TRBJ2-7; CDR3: CASRAGTGGTEQYF; DNA: TGTGCCAGCAGGGCCGGGACAGGGGGGACCGAGCAGTACTTC
size: few; V: TRBV7-9; D: NA; J: TRBJ2-3; CDR3: CASSLRGLSGDTQYF; DNA: TGTGCCAGCAGCTTAAGGGGACTTTCAGGAGATACGCAGTATTTT
size: few; V: TRBV27; D: TRBD2; J: TRBJ2-3; CDR3: CASSLGASGRARSFATQYF; DNA: TGTGCCAGCAGTTTAGGGGCTAGCGGGAGGGCCAGGAGCTTCGCTACGCAGTATTTT
size: NA; V: TRBV5-1; D: TRBD1; J: TRBJ1-4; CDR3: CASSDGTGNEKLFF; DNA: TGCGCCAGCAGCGACGGGACAGGGAATGAAAAACTGTTTTTT
size: few; V: TRBV6-1; D: NA; J: TRBJ1-4; CDR3: CASVGRRRVVATNEKLFF; DNA: TGTGCCAGCGTAGGAAGGAGGCGGGTCGTTGCAACTAATGAAAAACTGTTTTTT
size: many; V: TRBV20-1; D: TRBD1; J: TRBJ1-6; CDR3: CSASGTGYSPLHF; DNA: TGCAGTGCTTCCGGGACAGGCTATTCACCCCTCCACTTT
size: NA; V: TRBV5-1; D: TRBD1; J: TRBJ1-1; CDR3: CASSEWTGENTEAFF; DNA: TGCGCCAGCAGCGAGTGGACAGGAGAGAACACTGAAGCTTTCTTT
size: few; V: TRBV6-5; D: TRBD1; J: TRBJ2-1; CDR3: CASSYSETGGNEQFF; DNA: TGTGCCAGCAGTTACTCGGAGACAGGGGGGAATGAGCAGTTCTTC
size: few; V: TRBV14; D: NA; J: TRBJ2-3; CDR3: CASSQKTPSTDTQYF; DNA: TGTGCCAGCAGCCAAAAGACCCCGAGCACAGATACGCAGTATTTT
size: NA; V: TRBV11-2; D: NA; J: TRBJ2-1; CDR3: CASSWRRYEQFF; DNA: TGTGCCAGCAGCTGGCGCCGGTACGAGCAGTTCTTC
size: few; V: TRBV5-1; D: TRBD2; J: TRBJ2-7; CDR3: CASSFGLGSYEQYF; DNA: TGCGCCAGCAGCTTTGGACTAGGATCCTACGAGCAGTACTTC
size: NA; V: TRBV4-2; D: NA; J: TRBJ2-5; CDR3: CASSQGVASRSYQETQYF; DNA: TGTGCCAGCAGCCAAGGAGTGGCTAGCCGCAGCTACCAAGAGACCCAGTACTTC
size: many; V: TRBV5-1; D: NA; J: TRBJ2-3; CDR3: CASSRQTGTDTQYF; DNA: TGCGCCAGCAGCCGACAGACAGGCACAGATACGCAGTATTTT
size: many; V: TRBV5-1; D: NA; J: TRBJ2-5; CDR3: CASSPAGETQYF; DNA: TGTGCCAGCAGCCCCGCAGGGGAGACCCAGTACTTC
size: NA; V: TRBV5-1; D: NA; J: TRBJ2-4; CDR3: CASSLVSEGIIQYF; DNA: TGCGCCAGCAGCTTGGTAAGCGAGGGGATCATTCAGTACTTC
size: many; V: TRBV9; D: TRBD2; J: TRBJ2-3; CDR3: CASSVALGGSTDTQYF; DNA: TGTGCCAGCAGCGTAGCTTTGGGCGGGAGTACAGATACGCAGTATTTT
size: many; V: TRBV4-2; D: NA; J: TRBJ2-3; CDR3: CASSQGPTDTQYF; DNA: TGTGCCAGCAGCCAGGGCCCAACAGATACGCAGTATTTT
size: few; V: TRBV5-1; D: NA; J: TRBJ2-2; CDR3: CASSSPGTLTGELFF; DNA: TGCGCCAGCAGCTCCCCCGGGACTCTCACCGGGGAGCTGTTTTTT
size: NA; V: TRBV12-3/TRBV12-4; D: NA; J: TRBJ2-1; CDR3: CASSLSRGGNEQFF; DNA: TGTGCCAGCAGCCTGTCGAGGGGGGGCAATGAGCAGTTCTTC
size: few; V: TRBV20-1; D: TRBD2; J: TRBJ2-3; CDR3: CSASTRERTDTQYF; DNA: TGCAGTGCTAGTACGCGGGAGCGCACAGATACGCAGTATTTT
size: few; V: TRBV5-1; D: TRBD2; J: TRBJ2-3; CDR3: CASSSSRISSGRTDTQYF; DNA: TGCGCCAGCAGCTCGTCACGCATTTCTAGCGGGAGGACAGATACGCAGTATTTT
size: many; V: TRBV20-1; D: NA; J: TRBJ1-1; CDR3: CSAKRAGGFRDTEAFF; DNA: TGCAGTGCTAAGAGGGCGGGGGGATTTCGGGACACTGAAGCTTTCTTT
size: few; V: TRBV7-2; D: NA; J: TRBJ2-1; CDR3: CASSLRVAGFSYNEQFF; DNA: TGTGCCAGCAGCCTTAGGGTGGCGGGGTTCTCCTACAATGAGCAGTTCTTC
size: few; V: TRBV5-4; D: TRBD1; J: TRBJ2-7; CDR3: CASSLGGQITYEQYF; DNA: TGTGCCAGCAGCTTGGGGGGACAGATCACTTACGAGCAGTACTTC
size: few; V: TRBV6-5; D: NA; J: TRBJ1-5; CDR3: CASRDRLGQPQHF; DNA: TGTGCCAGCAGAGACAGATTAGGTCAGCCCCAGCATTTT
size: few; V: TRBV9; D: NA; J: TRBJ2-5; CDR3: CASSKKPGETQYF; DNA: TGTGCCAGCAGCAAAAAACCAGGGGAGACCCAGTACTTC
size: NA; V: TRBV12-3/TRBV12-4; D: TRBD2; J: TRBJ2-7; CDR3: CASSRGLAGTYEQYF; DNA: TGTGCCAGCAGTAGGGGACTAGCGGGTACCTACGAGCAGTACTTC
size: few; V: TRBV15; D: NA; J: TRBJ2-1; CDR3: CATSKVLTGTQYNEQFF; DNA: TGTGCCACCAGCAAAGTGCTGACCGGGACCCAGTACAATGAGCAGTTCTTC
size: NA; V: TRBV5-6; D: NA; J: TRBJ2-7; CDR3: CASSFGRLGEQYF; DNA: TGTGCCAGCAGCTTTGGACGCTTGGGCGAGCAGTACTTC
size: few; V: TRBV3-1; D: NA; J: TRBJ2-2; CDR3: CASSQEDRFGGELFF; DNA: TGTGCCAGCAGCCAAGAAGACAGGTTTGGTGGGGAGCTGTTTTTT
size: NA; V: TRBV15; D: TRBD1; J: TRBJ1-4; CDR3: CATSRARQGEKLFF; DNA: TGTGCCACCAGCAGGGCTAGACAGGGAGAAAAACTGTTTTTT
size: few; V: TRBV12-3/TRBV12-4; D: NA; J: TRBJ2-7; CDR3: CATQYGAYEQYF; DNA: TGTGCCACCCAATACGGGGCCTACGAGCAGTACTTC
size: NA; V: TRBV7-8; D: TRBD2; J: TRBJ2-3; CDR3: CASSLALGAGGSTDTQYF; DNA: TGTGCCAGCAGCTTAGCCTTGGGAGCGGGAGGGTCCACAGATACGCAGTATTTT
size: many; V: TRBV28; D: NA; J: TRBJ2-1; CDR3: CASSALREQFF; DNA: TGTGCCAGCAGTGCTCTAAGAGAGCAGTTCTTC
size: NA; V: TRBV7-9; D: NA; J: TRBJ2-5; CDR3: CASTDRRVF; DNA: TGTGCCAGCACCGACCGACGGGTATTC
size: few; V: TRBV29-1; D: NA; J: TRBJ1-2; CDR3: CSGVVGGNYGYTF; DNA: TGCAGCGGTGTCGTAGGGGGGAACTATGGCTACACCTTC
size: NA; V: TRBV30; D: NA; J: TRBJ1-3; CDR3: CAWSVGHSGNTIYF; DNA: TGTGCCTGGAGTGTGGGACACTCTGGAAACACCATATATTTT
size: many; V: TRBV5-1; D: NA; J: TRBJ1-1; CDR3: CASSLEEGRNTEAFF; DNA: TGCGCCAGCAGCTTGGAAGAGGGGAGGAACACTGAAGCTTTCTTT
size: NA; V: TRBV19; D: NA; J: TRBJ2-3; CDR3: CASGVTDTQYF; DNA: TGTGCCAGTGGGGTCACAGATACGCAGTATTTT
size: few; V: TRBV3-1; D: NA; J: TRBJ1-1; CDR3: CASSQGAAYTEAFF; DNA: TGTGCCAGCAGCCAAGGCGCCGCGTACACTGAAGCTTTCTTT
size: many; V: TRBV7-9; D: NA; J: TRBJ2-7; CDR3: CASSSIYEQYF; DNA: TGTGCCAGCAGCTCCATATACGAGCAGTACTTC
size: NA; V: TRBV20-1; D: NA; J: TRBJ1-5; CDR3: CSASWHSNQPQHF; DNA: TGCAGTGCTAGTTGGCATAGCAATCAGCCCCAGCATTTT
size: few; V: TRBV4-2; D: TRBD1; J: TRBJ1-4; CDR3: CASKIGTGSEKLFF; DNA: TGTGCCAGCAAGATTGGGACAGGCAGTGAAAAACTGTTTTTT
size: many; V: TRBV2; D: NA; J: TRBJ2-1; CDR3: CASSGGFNEQFF; DNA: TGTGCCAGCAGTGGAGGGTTTAATGAGCAGTTCTTC
size: many; V: TRBV12-3/TRBV12-4; D: NA; J: TRBJ2-3; CDR3: CASSFHPHTQYF; DNA: TGTGCCAGCAGTTTTCATCCCCATACGCAGTATTTT